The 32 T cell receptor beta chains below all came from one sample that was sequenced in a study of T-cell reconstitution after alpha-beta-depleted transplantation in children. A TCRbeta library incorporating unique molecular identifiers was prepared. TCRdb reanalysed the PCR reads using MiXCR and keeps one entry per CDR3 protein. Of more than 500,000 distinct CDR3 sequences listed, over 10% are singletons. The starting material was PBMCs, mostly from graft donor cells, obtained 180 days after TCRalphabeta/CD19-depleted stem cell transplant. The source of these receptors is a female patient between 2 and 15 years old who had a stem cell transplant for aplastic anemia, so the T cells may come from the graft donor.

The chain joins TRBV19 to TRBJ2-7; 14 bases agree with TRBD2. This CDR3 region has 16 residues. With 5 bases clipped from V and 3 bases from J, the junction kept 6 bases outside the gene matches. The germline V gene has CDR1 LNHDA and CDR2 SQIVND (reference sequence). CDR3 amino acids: CASSPGLAGVIYEQYF. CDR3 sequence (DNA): TGTGCCAGTAGTCCGGGACTAGCGGGAGTAATCTACGAGCAGTACTTC.

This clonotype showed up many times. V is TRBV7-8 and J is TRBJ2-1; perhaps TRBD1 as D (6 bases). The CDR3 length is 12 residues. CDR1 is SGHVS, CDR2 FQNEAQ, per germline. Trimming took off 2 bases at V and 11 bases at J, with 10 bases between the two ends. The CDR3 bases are TGTGCCAGCAGCTTATCAGGGGAGAAGCAGTTCTTC. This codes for CASSLSGEKQFF.

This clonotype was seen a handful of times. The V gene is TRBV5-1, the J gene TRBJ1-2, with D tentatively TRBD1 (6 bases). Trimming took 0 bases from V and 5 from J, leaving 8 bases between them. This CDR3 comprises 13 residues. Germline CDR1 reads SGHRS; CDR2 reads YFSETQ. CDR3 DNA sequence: TGCGCCAGCAGCTTGGCGCAGGGGTATGGCTACACCTTC. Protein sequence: CASSLAQGYGYTF.

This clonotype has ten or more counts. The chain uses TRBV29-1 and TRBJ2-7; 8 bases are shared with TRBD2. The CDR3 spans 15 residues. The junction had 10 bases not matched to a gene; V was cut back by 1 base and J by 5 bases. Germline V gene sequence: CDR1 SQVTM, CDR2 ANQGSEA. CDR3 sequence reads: CSVEAVSGKGDEQYF. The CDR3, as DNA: TGCAGCGTTGAAGCGGTTAGCGGGAAGGGAGACGAGCAGTACTTC.

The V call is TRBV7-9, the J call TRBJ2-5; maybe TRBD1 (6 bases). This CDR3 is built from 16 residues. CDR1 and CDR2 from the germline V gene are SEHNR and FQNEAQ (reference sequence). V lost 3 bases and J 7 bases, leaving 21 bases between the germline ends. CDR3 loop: CASSLEGWTVRGTQYF. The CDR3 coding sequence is TGTGCCAGCAGCTTGGAAGGATGGACAGTACGAGGGACCCAGTACTTC.

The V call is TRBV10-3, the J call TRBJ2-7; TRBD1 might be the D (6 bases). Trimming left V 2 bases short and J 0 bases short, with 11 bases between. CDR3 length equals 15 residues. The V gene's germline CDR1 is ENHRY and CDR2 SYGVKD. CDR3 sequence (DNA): TGTGCCATCAGTGAGGAAGGGGGACACTCCTACGAGCAGTACTTC. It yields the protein CAISEEGGHSYEQYF.

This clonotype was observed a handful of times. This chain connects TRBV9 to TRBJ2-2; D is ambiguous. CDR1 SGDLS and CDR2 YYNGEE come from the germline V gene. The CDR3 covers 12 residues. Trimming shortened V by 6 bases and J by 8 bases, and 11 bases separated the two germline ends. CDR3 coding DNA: TGTGCCAGCACCAACGATCTGGGGGAGCTGTTTTTT. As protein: CASTNDLGELFF. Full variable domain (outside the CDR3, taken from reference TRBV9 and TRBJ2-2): DSGVTQTPKHLITATGQRVTLRCSPRSGDLSVYWYQQSLDQGLQFLIQYYNGEERAKGNILERFSAQQFPDLHSELNLSSLELGDSALYFCASTNDLGELFFGEGSRLTVL.

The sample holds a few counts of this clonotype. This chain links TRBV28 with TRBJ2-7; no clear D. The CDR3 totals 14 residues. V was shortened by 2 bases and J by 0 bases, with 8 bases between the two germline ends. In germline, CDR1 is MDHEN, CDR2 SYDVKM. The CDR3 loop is CASSLPMPSYEQYF. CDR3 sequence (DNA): TGTGCCAGCAGTTTACCAATGCCCTCCTACGAGCAGTACTTC.

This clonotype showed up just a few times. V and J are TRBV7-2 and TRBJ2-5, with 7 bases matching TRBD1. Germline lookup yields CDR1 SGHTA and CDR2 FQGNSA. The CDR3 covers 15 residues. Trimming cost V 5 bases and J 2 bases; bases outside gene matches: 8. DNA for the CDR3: TGTGCCAGCAGCCGCGGACAGGCCCCACAAGAGACCCAGTACTTC. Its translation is CASSRGQAPQETQYF.

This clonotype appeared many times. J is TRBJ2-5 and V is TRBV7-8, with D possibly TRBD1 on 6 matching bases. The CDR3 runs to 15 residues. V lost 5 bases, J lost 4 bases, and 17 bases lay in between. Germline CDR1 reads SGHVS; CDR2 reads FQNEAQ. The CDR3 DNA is TGTGCCAGCAGCCCGGGGCCCCACAGGGCAGAGACCCAGTACTTC. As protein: CASSPGPHRAETQYF.

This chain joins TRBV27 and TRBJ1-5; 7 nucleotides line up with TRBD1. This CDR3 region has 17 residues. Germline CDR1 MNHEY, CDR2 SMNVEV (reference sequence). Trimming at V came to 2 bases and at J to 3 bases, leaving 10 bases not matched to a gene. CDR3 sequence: CASSLGGDRAFNQPQHF. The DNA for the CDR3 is TGTGCCAGCAGTTTAGGCGGCGACAGGGCGTTCAATCAGCCCCAGCATTTT.

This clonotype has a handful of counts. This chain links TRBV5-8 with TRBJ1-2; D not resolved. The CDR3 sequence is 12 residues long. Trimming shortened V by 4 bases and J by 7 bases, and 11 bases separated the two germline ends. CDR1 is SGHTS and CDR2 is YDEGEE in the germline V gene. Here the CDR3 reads CASSPTGLGYTF. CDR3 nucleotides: TGTGCCAGCAGCCCGACTGGACTTGGCTACACCTTC.

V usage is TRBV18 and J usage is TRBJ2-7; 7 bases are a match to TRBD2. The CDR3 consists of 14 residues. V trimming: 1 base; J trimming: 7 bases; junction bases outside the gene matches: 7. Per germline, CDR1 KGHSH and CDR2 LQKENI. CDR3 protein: CASSPLRAGGEQYF. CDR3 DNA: TGTGCCAGCTCACCACTCAGGGCCGGGGGGGAGCAGTACTTC. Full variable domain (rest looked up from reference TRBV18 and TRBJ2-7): NAGVMQNPRHLVRRRGQEARLRCSPMKGHSHVYWYRQLPEEGLKFMVYLQKENIIDESGMPKERFSAEFPKEGPSILRIQQVVRGDSAAYFCASSPLRAGGEQYFGPGTRLTVT.

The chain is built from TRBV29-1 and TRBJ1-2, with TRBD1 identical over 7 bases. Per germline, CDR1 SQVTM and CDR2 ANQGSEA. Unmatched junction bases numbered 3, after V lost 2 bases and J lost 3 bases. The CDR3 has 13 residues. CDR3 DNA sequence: TGCAGCGTTGAACCGACAGGGCACTATGGCTACACCTTC. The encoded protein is CSVEPTGHYGYTF.

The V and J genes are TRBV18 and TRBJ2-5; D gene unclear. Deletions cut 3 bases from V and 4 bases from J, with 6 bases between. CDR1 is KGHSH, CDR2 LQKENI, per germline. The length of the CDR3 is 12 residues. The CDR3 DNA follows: TGTGCCAGCTCACCGGCTAGAGAGACCCAGTACTTC. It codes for CASSPARETQYF.

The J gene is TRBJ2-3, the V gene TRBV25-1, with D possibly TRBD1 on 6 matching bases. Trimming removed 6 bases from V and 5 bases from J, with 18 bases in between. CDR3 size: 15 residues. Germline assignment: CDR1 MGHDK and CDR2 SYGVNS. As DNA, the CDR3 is TGTGCCAGCAGCGAAACAGGGCCCATTGGAGATACGCAGTATTTT. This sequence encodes CASSETGPIGDTQYF.

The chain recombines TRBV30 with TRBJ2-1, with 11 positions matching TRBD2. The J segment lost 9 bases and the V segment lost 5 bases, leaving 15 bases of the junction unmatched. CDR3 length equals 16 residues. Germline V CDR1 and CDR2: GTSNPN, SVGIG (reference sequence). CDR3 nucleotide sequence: TGTGCCTGGGATCTTCTTTGGTCTAGCGGGAGGCCTGAGCAGTTCTTC. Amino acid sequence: CAWDLLWSSGRPEQFF.

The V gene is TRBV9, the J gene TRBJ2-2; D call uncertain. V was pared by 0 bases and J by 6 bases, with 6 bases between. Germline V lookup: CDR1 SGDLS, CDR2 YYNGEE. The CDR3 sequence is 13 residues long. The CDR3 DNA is TGTGCCAGCAGCGTAGATTCCCCCGGGGAGCTGTTTTTT. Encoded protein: CASSVDSPGELFF.

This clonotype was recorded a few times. CDR3 nucleotides: TGTGCCAGCAGTGGTGGTGGACAGGTCACAGATACGCAGTATTTT. Translation: CASSGGGQVTDTQYF. The rearrangement links TRBV2 to TRBJ2-3; 7 bases fit TRBD1. The trim removed 4 bases at V and 2 bases at J, leaving 6 bases unmatched. CDR3 size: 15 residues. The germline gives CDR1 SNHLY, CDR2 FYNNEI.

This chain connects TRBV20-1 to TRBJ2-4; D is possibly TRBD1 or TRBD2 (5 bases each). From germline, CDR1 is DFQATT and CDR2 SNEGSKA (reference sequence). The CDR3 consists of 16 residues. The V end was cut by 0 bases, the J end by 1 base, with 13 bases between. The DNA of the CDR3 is TGCAGTGCTAGAGAAGAATGGGGGATCGCCAAAAACATTCAGTACTTC. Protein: CSAREEWGIAKNIQYF.

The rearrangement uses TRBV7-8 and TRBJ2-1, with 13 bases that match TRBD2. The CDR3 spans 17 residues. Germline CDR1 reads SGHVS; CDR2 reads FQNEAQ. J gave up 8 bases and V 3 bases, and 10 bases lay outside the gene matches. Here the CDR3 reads CASSFPRTSGSSYEQFF. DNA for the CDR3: TGTGCCAGCAGCTTCCCGAGGACTAGCGGGAGTAGCTATGAGCAGTTCTTC.

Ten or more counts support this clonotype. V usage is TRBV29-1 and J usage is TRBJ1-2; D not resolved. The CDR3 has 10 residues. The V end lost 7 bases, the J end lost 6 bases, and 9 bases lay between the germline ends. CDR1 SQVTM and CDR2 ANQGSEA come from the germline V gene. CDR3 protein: CSAGWNGYTF. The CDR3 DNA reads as TGCAGCGCCGGGTGGAATGGCTACACCTTC.

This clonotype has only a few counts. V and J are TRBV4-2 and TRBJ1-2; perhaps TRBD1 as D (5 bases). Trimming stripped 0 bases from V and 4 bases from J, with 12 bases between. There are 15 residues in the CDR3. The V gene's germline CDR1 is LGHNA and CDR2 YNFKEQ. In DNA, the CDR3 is TGTGCCAGCAGCCAAGAACCCCAGGGATCCTATGGCTACACCTTC. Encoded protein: CASSQEPQGSYGYTF.

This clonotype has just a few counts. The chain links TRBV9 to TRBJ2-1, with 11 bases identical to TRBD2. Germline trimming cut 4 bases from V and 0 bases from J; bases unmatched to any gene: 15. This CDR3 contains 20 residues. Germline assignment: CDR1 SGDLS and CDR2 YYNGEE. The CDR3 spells CASSRSGLAGGEYSYNEQFF. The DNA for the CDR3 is TGTGCCAGCAGCCGGAGCGGTCTAGCGGGAGGCGAATACTCCTACAATGAGCAGTTCTTC.

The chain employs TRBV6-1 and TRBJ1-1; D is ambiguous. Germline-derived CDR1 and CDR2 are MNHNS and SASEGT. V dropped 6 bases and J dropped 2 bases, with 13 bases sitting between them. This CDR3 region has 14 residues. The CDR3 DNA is TGTGCCAGCAGCACCATTCGGGGAAACACTGAAGCTTTCTTT. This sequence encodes CASSTIRGNTEAFF.

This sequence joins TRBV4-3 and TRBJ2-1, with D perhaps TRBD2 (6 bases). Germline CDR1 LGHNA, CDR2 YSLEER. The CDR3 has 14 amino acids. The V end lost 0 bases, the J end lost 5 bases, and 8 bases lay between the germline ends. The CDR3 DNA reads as TGCGCCAGCAGCCAAGAACTAGCCAACAATGAGCAGTTCTTC. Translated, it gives CASSQELANNEQFF.

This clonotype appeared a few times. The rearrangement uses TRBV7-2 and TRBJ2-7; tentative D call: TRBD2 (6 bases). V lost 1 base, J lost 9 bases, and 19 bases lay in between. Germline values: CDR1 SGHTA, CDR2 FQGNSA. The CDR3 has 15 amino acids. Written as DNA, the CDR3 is TGTGCCAGCAGCTTAGTACCGGGTAGTCTAGCGTCGCAGTACTTC. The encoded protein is CASSLVPGSLASQYF.

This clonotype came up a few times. CDR3 bases: TGTGCCATCAGTTCAGGGTTTAGCTCCTACAATGAGCAGTTCTTC. Its translation: CAISSGFSSYNEQFF. The chain is built from TRBV10-3 and TRBJ2-1, with D possibly matching TRBD1 (5 bases). The germline V gene has CDR1 ENHRY and CDR2 SYGVKD. The V and J ends lost 5 bases and 0 bases respectively, with 11 bases between them. The CDR3 totals 15 residues.

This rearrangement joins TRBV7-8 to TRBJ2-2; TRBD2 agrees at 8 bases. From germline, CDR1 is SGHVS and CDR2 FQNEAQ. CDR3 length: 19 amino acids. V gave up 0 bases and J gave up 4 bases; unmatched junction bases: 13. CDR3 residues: CASSLAWSGGRFGTGELFF. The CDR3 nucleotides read TGTGCCAGCAGCTTAGCTTGGAGTGGCGGGAGGTTTGGCACCGGGGAGCTGTTTTTT.

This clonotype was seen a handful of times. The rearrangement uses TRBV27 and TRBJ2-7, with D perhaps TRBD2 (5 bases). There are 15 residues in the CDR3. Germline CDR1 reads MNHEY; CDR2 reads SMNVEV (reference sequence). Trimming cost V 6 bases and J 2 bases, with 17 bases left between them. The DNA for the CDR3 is TGTGCCAGCAGCCATCCCGGACTGGTCCCCTACGAGCAGTACTTC. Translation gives CASSHPGLVPYEQYF.

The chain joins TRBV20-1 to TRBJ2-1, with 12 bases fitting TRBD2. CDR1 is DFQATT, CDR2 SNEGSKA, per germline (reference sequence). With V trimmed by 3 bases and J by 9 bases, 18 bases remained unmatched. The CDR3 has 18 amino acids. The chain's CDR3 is CSASTIPLLAGGAPEQFF. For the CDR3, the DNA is TGCAGTGCTAGTACGATCCCACTACTAGCGGGAGGCGCGCCTGAGCAGTTCTTC.

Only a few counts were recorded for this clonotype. CDR3 DNA sequence: TGTGCCAGCAGCTTAGGCATAGCATACAATGAGCAGTTCTTC. Residues: CASSLGIAYNEQFF. The chain is built from TRBV7-2 and TRBJ2-1, with D unresolved. Trimming removed 1 base from V and 4 bases from J, with 8 bases in between. The CDR3 contains 14 residues. Germline V CDR1 and CDR2: SGHTA, FQGNSA.